The 21 T cell receptor beta chains below come from one sample, sequenced in a study of shared clonotypes between healthy human individuals. Here immunoSEQ multiplex PCR was the method, and the copy in TCRdb shows in-frame clones only, minus some. The repertoire holds roughly 1,500,000 clones, around 98.5% seen once, with 0.3% to 0.45% in the top ten. The source material was naive CD4+ T cells sorted from blood. The subset denotes: CD45RA+ positively selected. The receptor source for this set is a young man in good health.

The genes are TRBV5-6 and TRBJ2-3, with 11 bases aligning to TRBD2. This CDR3 spans 15 amino acids. Looked up from germline, CDR1 is SGHDT and CDR2 is YYEEEE. The V and J ends lost 4 bases and 2 bases, in that order; junction bases with no gene match: 3. This CDR3 is CASSQGLAATDTQYF. CDR3 bases: TGTGCCAGCAGCCAGGGACTAGCGGCCACAGATACGCAGTATTTT. Variable domain in full (rest from reference TRBV5-6 and TRBJ2-3): DAGVTQSPTHLIKTRGQQVTLRCSPKSGHDTVSWYQQALGQGPQFIFQYYEEEERQRGNFPDRFSGHQFPNYSSELNVNALLLGDSALYLCASSQGLAATDTQYFGPGTRLTVL.

CDR3 DNA: TGTGCCAGCTCACGAGGGCCGCAGGAAAAACTGTTTTTT. Its translation: CASSRGPQEKLFF. The chain couples TRBV18 to TRBJ1-4; D unresolved. The germline V gene has CDR1 KGHSH and CDR2 LQKENI. V lost 4 bases and J 8 bases, leaving 11 bases between the germline ends. This CDR3 comprises 13 residues.

The chain combines TRBV19 with TRBJ1-1, with 9 bases aligning to TRBD1. The CDR3 loop spans 12 amino acids. Germline values: CDR1 LNHDA, CDR2 SQIVND (reference sequence). V trimming: 8 bases; J trimming: 5 bases; junction bases outside the gene matches: 3. Written as DNA, the CDR3 is TGTGCCAGTCGACAGGGGGGGACTGAAGCTTTCTTT. Its protein product is CASRQGGTEAFF.

The chain is built from TRBV5-6 and TRBJ1-5, with D maybe TRBD1 (5 bases). The CDR3 totals 16 residues. Looked up from germline, CDR1 is SGHDT and CDR2 is YYEEEE. With 1 base removed from V and 1 base from J, the gap between germline ends came to 12 bases. The CDR3 loop is CASSLRGPESNQPQHF. CDR3 nucleotides: TGTGCCAGCAGCTTGAGGGGCCCGGAAAGCAATCAGCCCCAGCATTTT.

This chain connects TRBV2 to TRBJ2-5; 9 bases line up with TRBD1. CDR1 and CDR2 from the germline V gene are SNHLY and FYNNEI. J was trimmed by 3 bases and V by 6 bases; bases with no gene match: 5. CDR3 length: 14 residues. As DNA, the CDR3 is TGTGCCAGCAGCAAACAGGGGGCGGAAGAGACCCAGTACTTC. Encoded protein: CASSKQGAEETQYF.

This chain joins TRBV28 and TRBJ2-7, with 8 bases that match TRBD2. CDR3 length: 14 amino acids. In germline, CDR1 is MDHEN, CDR2 SYDVKM. V trimming: 7 bases; J trimming: 6 bases; junction bases outside the gene matches: 11. The CDR3, as DNA: TGTGCCAGCACTATAGCGGGACGGACGTCCGAGCAGTACTTC. Its protein product is CASTIAGRTSEQYF.

This chain connects TRBV5-1 to TRBJ2-3; D might be TRBD2 (6 bases). The CDR3 extends over 16 amino acids. The ends were cut back, 3 bases at V and 4 bases at J, with 18 bases in the middle. Germline loops: CDR1 SGHRS, CDR2 YFSETQ. The CDR3 DNA is TGCGCCAGCAGCTCGGGACTCCTACCTGGGCCAGATACGCAGTATTTT. It yields the protein CASSSGLLPGPDTQYF. Full variable domain (outside the CDR3, taken from reference TRBV5-1 and TRBJ2-3): KAGVTQTPRYLIKTRGQQVTLSCSPISGHRSVSWYQQTPGQGLQFLFEYFSETQRNKGNFPGRFSGRQFSNSRSEMNVSTLELGDSALYLCASSSGLLPGPDTQYFGPGTRLTVL.

The chain joins TRBV18 to TRBJ2-7, with 8 bases matching TRBD2. Germline lookup yields CDR1 KGHSH and CDR2 LQKENI. The CDR3 contains 14 residues. V gave up 3 bases and J gave up 1 base; unmatched junction bases: 2. The CDR3 DNA sequence: TGTGCCAGCTCACCGGGCGGGAGGTCCTACGAGCAGTACTTC. It translates to CASSPGGRSYEQYF.

This sequence joins TRBV2 and TRBJ1-4; no reliable D call. V was trimmed by 2 bases and J by 13 bases, leaving 17 bases between them. CDR1 SNHLY and CDR2 FYNNEI come from the germline V gene. The CDR3 has 14 residues. CDR3 in amino acids: CASSELRTSERLFF. DNA for the CDR3: TGTGCCAGCAGTGAACTTAGGACCTCGGAGAGACTGTTTTTT. The full variable domain, in which reference TRBV2 and TRBJ1-4 provide the parts outside the CDR3, is EPEVTQTPSHQVTQMGQEVILRCVPISNHLYFYWYRQILGQKVEFLVSFYNNEISEKSEIFDDQFSVERPDGSNFTLKIRSTKLEDSAMYFCASSELRTSERLFFGSGTQLSVL.

This clone showed up just once. The V call is TRBV5-1, the J call TRBJ2-2; 7 nucleotides agree with TRBD1. The CDR3 has 14 residues. Trimming at V came to 4 bases and at J to 6 bases, leaving 6 bases not matched to a gene. Germline loops: CDR1 SGHRS, CDR2 YFSETQ. The CDR3 is CASSEDRWAGELFF. The CDR3 nucleotides read TGCGCCAGCAGCGAGGACAGGTGGGCCGGGGAGCTGTTTTTT.

The chain combines TRBV30 with TRBJ2-2; TRBD1 aligns across 7 bases. Per germline, CDR1 GTSNPN and CDR2 SVGIG (reference sequence). After removal of 2 bases from V and 3 bases from J, the junction contained 3 bases not matched to a gene. This CDR3 is 14 amino acids long. CDR3 sequence (DNA): TGTGCCTGGAGTACACAGGGGTACACCGGGGAGCTGTTTTTT. Amino acid sequence: CAWSTQGYTGELFF.

The rearrangement uses TRBV5-5 and TRBJ2-7, with D possibly being TRBD2 (6 bases). V was clipped by 5 bases and J by 5 bases, with 20 bases between them. The CDR3 runs to 15 residues. Germline V gene lookup returns CDR1 SGHKS and CDR2 YYEKEE (reference sequence). CDR3 loop: CASRPQVAREDEQYF. CDR3 sequence (DNA): TGTGCCAGCAGACCCCAGGTAGCCAGGGAGGACGAGCAGTACTTC. Looking up the rest from reference TRBV5-5 and TRBJ2-7 gives the full variable domain: DAGVTQSPTHLIKTRGQQVTLRCSPISGHKSVSWYQQVLGQGPQFIFQYYEKEERGRGNFPDRFSARQFPNYSSELNVNALLLGDSALYLCASRPQVAREDEQYFGPGTRLTVT.

This chain links TRBV7-2 with TRBJ2-6; D unclear. V was cut by 5 bases and J by 3 bases, with 20 bases left in between. The CDR3 runs 18 residues. In germline, CDR1 is SGHTA, CDR2 FQGNSA. CDR3 DNA sequence: TGTGCCAGCAGCCCACGCCTACCCCCCGGTAGTGGGGCCAACGTCCTGACTTTC. This sequence encodes CASSPRLPPGSGANVLTF.

A note on this clone: The identical CDR3 is also encoded by other nucleotide sequences in the sample. This chain links TRBV28 with TRBJ1-5; 8 bases are shared with TRBD1. CDR1 is MDHEN and CDR2 is SYDVKM in the germline V gene. With 4 bases clipped from V and 3 bases from J, the junction kept 5 bases outside the gene matches. The CDR3 length is 15 residues. The CDR3 here is CASSWGTGNNQPQHF. The DNA of the CDR3 is TGTGCCAGCAGTTGGGGGACAGGCAACAATCAGCCCCAGCATTTT.

The V gene is TRBV7-6, the J gene TRBJ2-5, with no clear D. The CDR3 runs 15 residues. V gave up 1 base and J gave up 0 bases, with 9 bases separating them. Germline CDR1 reads SGHVS; CDR2 reads FNYEAQ. CDR3 nucleotide sequence: TGTGCCAGCAGCTTAGGGTTAGCTAACCAAGAGACCCAGTACTTC. Encoded protein: CASSLGLANQETQYF. Based on the CDR3 plus reference TRBV7-6 and TRBJ2-5, the full variable domain is GAGVSQSPRYKVTKRGQDVALRCDPISGHVSLYWYRQALGQGPEFLTYFNYEAQQDKSGLPNDRFSAERPEGSISTLTIQRTEQRDSAMYRCASSLGLANQETQYFGPGTRLLVL.

Comment on this clone: The same CDR3 also results from other DNA sequences found in this sample. The chain couples TRBV18 to TRBJ2-7; 7 nucleotides match TRBD2. V gave up 6 bases and J gave up 2 bases; unmatched junction bases: 4. The germline CDR1 and CDR2 sequences are KGHSH and LQKENI. This CDR3 region has 13 residues. The CDR3 is CASSPGLPYEQYF. As DNA, the CDR3 is TGTGCCAGCTCCCCGGGACTACCCTACGAGCAGTACTTC.

The chain is built from TRBV11-3 and TRBJ2-7, with D possibly being TRBD2 (6 bases). This CDR3 has 14 amino acids. Trimming left V 5 bases short and J 3 bases short, with 14 bases between. Germline loops: CDR1 SGHNT, CDR2 YENEEA. CDR3 bases: TGTGCCAGCAGCAGCCGGGACTCGGGCTACGAGCAGTACTTC. Translation gives CASSSRDSGYEQYF.

The chain employs TRBV27 and TRBJ1-5; the match to TRBD1 covers 8 bases. The CDR3 is made up of 14 amino acids. V shed 4 bases and J 8 bases; nucleotides not matched to a gene: 7. CDR1 and CDR2 from the germline V gene are MNHEY and SMNVEV (reference sequence). CDR3 sequence: CASSWDRRGEPQHF. CDR3 nucleotides: TGTGCCAGCAGTTGGGACAGGAGAGGGGAGCCCCAGCATTTT.

The rearrangement joins TRBV19 to TRBJ2-5, with D unclear. This CDR3 contains 13 residues. The germline CDR1 and CDR2 sequences are LNHDA and SQIVND (reference sequence). The V end lost 1 base, the J end lost 7 bases, and 10 bases lay between the germline ends. The CDR3 DNA reads TGTGCCAGTAGTATAGGAGTATTGGGGACCCAGTACTTC. This sequence encodes CASSIGVLGTQYF.

The V and J genes are TRBV5-4 and TRBJ2-3, with a weak D call TRBD2 (5 bases). V was shortened by 1 base and J by 0 bases, with 6 bases between the two germline ends. Germline V gene lookup returns CDR1 SGHNT and CDR2 YYREEE (reference sequence). The length of the CDR3 is 14 residues. The CDR3 DNA reads TGTGCCAGCAGCTTGCGGACTAGCACAGATACGCAGTATTTT. It encodes CASSLRTSTDTQYF.

The chain links TRBV29-1 to TRBJ2-5; D uncertain. V lost 2 bases to trimming and J lost 3 bases, with 13 bases between them. The CDR3 runs to 14 residues. CDR1 and CDR2 (germline): SQVTM, ANQGSEA. In DNA, the CDR3 is TGCAGCGTTGAAAGGCCAGAGGCGAAAGAGACCCAGTACTTC. It specifies CSVERPEAKETQYF.